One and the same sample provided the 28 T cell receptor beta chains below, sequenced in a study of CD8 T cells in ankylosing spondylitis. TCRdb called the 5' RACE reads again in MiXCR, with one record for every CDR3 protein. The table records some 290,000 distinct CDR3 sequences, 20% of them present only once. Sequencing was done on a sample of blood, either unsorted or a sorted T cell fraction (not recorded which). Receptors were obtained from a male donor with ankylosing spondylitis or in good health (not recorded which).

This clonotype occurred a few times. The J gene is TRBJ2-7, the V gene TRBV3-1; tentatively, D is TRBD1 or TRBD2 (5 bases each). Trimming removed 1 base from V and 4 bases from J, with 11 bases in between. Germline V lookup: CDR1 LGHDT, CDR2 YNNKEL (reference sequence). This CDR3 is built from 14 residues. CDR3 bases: TGTGCCAGCAGCCAAGGTCGGGGCCGGTACGAGCAGTACGTC. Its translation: CASSQGRGRYEQYV.

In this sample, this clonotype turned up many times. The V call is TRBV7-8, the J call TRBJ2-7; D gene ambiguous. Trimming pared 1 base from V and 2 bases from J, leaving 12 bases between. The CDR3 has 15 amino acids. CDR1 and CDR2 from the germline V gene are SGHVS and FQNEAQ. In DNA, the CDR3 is TGTGCCAGCAGCTTAGGGTTGGCCAGAGCCTACGAGCAGTACGTC. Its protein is CASSLGLARAYEQYV.

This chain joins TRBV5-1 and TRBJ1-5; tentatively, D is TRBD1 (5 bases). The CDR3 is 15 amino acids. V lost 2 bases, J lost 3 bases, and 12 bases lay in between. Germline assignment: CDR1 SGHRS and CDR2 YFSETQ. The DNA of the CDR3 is TGCGCCAGCAGCTTAGGGACCATCCCCAATCAGCCCCAGCATTTT. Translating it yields CASSLGTIPNQPQHF.

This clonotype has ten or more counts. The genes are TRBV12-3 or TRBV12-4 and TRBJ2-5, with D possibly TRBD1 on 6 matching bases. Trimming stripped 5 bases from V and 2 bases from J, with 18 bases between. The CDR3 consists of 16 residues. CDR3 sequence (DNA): TGTGCCAGCAGTCCACTTGGGGACACCGGGCAAGAGACCCAGTACTTC. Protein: CASSPLGDTGQETQYF.

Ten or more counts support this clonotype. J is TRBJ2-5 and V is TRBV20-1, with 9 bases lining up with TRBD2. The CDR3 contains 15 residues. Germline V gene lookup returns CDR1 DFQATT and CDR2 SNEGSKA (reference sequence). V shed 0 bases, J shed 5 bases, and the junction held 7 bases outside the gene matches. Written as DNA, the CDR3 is TGCAGTGCTAGAGATAAGCGGGAGGTTACCGAGACCCAGTACTTC. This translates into CSARDKREVTETQYF.

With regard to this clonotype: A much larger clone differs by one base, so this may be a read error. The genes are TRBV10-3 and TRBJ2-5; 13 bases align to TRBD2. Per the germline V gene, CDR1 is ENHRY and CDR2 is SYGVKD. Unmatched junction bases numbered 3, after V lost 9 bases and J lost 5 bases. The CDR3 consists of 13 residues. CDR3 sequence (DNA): TGTGCCATGGGACTAGCGGGGAGTGAGACCCAGTACTTC. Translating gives CAMGLAGSETQYF.

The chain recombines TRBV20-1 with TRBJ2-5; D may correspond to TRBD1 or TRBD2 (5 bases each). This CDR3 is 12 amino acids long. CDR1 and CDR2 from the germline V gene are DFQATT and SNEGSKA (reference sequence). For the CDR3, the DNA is TGCAAATTCGGGACGGATGGAGAGACCCAGTACTTC. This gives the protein CKFGTDGETQYF.

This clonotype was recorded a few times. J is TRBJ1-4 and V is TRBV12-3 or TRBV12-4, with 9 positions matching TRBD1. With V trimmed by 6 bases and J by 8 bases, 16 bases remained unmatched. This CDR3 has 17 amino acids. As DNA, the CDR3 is TGTGCCAGCAGACCCACAGGGGGCGCGCTCCGTTTGGAAAAACTGTTTTTT. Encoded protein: CASRPTGGALRLEKLFF.

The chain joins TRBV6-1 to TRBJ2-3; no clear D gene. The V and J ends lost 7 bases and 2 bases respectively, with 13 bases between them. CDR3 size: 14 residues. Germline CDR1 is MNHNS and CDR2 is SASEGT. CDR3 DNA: TGTGCCAGCATTCCAGACGGGTACACAGATACGCAGTATTTT. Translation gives CASIPDGYTDTQYF.

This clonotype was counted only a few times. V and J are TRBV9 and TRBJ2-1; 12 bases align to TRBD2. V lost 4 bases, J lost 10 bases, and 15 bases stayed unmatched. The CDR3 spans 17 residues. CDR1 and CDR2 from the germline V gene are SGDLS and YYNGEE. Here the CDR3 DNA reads TGTGCCAGCAGCCCGGGACTAGCGGGCCCGGGGGTAGGGGAGCAGTTCTTC. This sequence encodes CASSPGLAGPGVGEQFF.

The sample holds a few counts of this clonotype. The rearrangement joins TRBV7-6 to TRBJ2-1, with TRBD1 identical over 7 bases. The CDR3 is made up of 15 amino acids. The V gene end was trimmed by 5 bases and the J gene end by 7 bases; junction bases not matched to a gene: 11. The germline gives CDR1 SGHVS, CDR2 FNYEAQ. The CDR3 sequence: CASSDTGALGNEQFF. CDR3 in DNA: TGTGCCAGCAGCGATACAGGGGCCCTTGGGAATGAGCAGTTCTTC.

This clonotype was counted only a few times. The CDR3: CASSRRASPSSGANVLTF. CDR3 bases: TGTGCCAGCAGCCGCCGGGCTTCGCCGAGCTCTGGGGCCAACGTCCTGACTTTC. The chain joins TRBV11-2 to TRBJ2-6; D remains ambiguous. V was trimmed by 5 bases and J by 0 bases, leaving 17 bases between them. CDR3 length: 18 amino acids. Germline-derived CDR1 and CDR2 are SGHAT and FQNNGV.

The CDR3 is CASSLSGKGYYGYTF. CDR3 nucleotide sequence: TGTGCCAGCAGTTTATCCGGTAAAGGCTACTATGGCTACACCTTC. The rearrangement links TRBV27 to TRBJ1-2; no definite D call. V was clipped by 0 bases and J by 3 bases, with 11 bases between them. The CDR3 runs 15 residues. Germline CDR1 and CDR2: MNHEY and SMNVEV (reference sequence).

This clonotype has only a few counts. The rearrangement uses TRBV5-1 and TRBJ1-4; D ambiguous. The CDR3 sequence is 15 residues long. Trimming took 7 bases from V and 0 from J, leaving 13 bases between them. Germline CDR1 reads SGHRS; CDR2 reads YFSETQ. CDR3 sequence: CASRNRVSTNEKLFF. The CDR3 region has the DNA TGCGCCAGCCGAAACCGGGTCTCAACTAATGAAAAACTGTTTTTT.

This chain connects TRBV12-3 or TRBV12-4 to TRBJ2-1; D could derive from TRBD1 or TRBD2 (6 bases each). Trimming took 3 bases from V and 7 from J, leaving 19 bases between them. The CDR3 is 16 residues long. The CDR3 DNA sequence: TGTGCCAGCAGTTTCCACACGGGGGACAAATATAATGAGCAGTTCTTC. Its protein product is CASSFHTGDKYNEQFF.

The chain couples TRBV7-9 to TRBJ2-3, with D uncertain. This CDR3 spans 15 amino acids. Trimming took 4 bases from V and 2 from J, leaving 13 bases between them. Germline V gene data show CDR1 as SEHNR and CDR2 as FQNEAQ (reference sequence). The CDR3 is CASSYIPGDTDTQYF. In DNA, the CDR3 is TGTGCCAGCAGCTACATACCAGGAGACACAGATACGCAGTATTTT.

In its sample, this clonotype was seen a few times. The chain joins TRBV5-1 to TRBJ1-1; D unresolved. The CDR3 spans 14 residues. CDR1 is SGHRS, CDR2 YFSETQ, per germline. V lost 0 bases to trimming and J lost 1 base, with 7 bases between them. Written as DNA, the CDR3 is TGCGCCAGCAGCTTGGCCAGCAGGAACACTGAAGCTTTCTTT. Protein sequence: CASSLASRNTEAFF.

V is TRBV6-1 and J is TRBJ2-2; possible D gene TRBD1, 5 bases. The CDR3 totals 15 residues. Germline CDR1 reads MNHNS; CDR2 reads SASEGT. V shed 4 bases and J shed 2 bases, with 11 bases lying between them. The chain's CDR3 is CASSGTLYNTGELFF. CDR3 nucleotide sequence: TGTGCCAGCAGTGGGACACTCTATAACACCGGGGAGCTGTTTTTT.

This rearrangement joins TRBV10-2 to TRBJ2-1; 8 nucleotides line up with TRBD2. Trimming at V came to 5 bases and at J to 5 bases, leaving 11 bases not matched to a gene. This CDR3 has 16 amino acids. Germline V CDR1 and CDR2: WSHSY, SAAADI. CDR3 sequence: CASSPPPAGANNEQFF. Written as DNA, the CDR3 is TGCGCCAGCAGTCCGCCGCCAGCGGGGGCCAACAATGAGCAGTTCTTC.

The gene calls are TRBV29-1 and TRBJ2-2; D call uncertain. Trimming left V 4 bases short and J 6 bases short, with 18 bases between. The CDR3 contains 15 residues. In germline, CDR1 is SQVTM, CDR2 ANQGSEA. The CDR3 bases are TGCAGCGTTGTATTTAGCTTTGGCATCTCCGGGGAGCTGTTTTTT. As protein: CSVVFSFGISGELFF.

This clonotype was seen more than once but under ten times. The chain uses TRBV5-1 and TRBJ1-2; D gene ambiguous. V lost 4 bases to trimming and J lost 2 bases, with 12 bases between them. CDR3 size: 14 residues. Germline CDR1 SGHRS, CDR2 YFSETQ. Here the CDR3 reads CASSPDGLNYGYTF. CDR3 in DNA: TGCGCCAGCAGCCCCGACGGACTAAACTATGGCTACACCTTC.

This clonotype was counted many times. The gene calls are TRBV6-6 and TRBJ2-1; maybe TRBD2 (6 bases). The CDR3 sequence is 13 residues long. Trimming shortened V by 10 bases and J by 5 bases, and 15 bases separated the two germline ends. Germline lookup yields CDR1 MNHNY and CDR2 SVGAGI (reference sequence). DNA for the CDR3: TGTGCCACCTACGTCGGGGGAAACAATGAGCAGTTCTTC. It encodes CATYVGGNNEQFF.

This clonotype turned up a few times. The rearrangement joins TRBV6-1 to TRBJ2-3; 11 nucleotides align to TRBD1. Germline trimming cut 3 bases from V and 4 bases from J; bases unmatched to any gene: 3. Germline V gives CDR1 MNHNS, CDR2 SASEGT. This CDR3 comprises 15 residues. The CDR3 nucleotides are TGTGCCAGCAGTGAGGAGGGACAGGGGGCAGATACGCAGTATTTT. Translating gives CASSEEGQGADTQYF.

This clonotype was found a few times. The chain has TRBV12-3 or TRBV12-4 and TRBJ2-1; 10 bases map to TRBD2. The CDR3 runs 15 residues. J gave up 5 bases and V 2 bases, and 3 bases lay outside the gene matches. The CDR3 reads CASSLIAGGDNEQFF. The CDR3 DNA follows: TGTGCCAGCAGTTTAATAGCGGGGGGCGACAATGAGCAGTTCTTC.

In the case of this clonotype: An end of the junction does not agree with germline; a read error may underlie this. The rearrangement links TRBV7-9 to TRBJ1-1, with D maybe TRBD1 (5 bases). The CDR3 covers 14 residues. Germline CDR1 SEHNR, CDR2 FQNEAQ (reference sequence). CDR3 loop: CTSSLGTQNTEAFF. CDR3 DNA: TGTACCAGCAGCTTAGGGACTCAGAACACTGAAGCTTTCTTT.

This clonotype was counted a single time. The chain's CDR3 is CASSFGTSMLETQYF. CDR3 sequence (DNA): TGTGCCAGCAGCTTCGGGACCTCTATGTTGGAGACCCAGTACTTC. This chain joins TRBV5-8 and TRBJ2-5; D assignment may be TRBD1 or TRBD2 (5 bases each). The germline V gene encodes CDR1 SGHTS and CDR2 YDEGEE. CDR3 length: 15 residues. V was trimmed by 2 bases and J by 5 bases, leaving 16 bases between them.

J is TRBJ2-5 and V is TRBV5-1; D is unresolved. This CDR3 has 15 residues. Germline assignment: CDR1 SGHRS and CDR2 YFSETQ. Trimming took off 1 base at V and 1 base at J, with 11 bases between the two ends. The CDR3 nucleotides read TGCGCCAGCAGCTTGCAGCCGGCGCCCCAAGAGACCCAGTACTTC. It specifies CASSLQPAPQETQYF.

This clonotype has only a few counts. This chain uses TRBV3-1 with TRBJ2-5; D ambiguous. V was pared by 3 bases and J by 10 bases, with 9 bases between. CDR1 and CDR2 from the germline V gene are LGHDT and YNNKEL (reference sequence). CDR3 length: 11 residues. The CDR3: CASSQSKIQYF. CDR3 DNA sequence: TGTGCCAGCAGCCAGTCGAAGATCCAGTACTTC.